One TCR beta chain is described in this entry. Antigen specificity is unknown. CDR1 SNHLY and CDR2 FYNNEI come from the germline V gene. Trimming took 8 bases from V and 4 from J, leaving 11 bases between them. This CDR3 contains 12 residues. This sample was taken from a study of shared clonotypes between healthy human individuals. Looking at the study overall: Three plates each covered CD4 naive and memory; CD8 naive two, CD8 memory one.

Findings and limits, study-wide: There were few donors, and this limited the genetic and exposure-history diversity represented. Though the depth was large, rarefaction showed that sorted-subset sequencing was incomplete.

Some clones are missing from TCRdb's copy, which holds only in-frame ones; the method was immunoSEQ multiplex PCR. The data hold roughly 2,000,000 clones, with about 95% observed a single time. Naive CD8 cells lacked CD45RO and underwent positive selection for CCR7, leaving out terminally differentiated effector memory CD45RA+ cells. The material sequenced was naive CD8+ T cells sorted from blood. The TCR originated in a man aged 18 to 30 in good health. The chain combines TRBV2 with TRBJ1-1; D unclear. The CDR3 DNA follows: TGTGCCAGCGGTGGGGTGGGCACTGAAGCTTTCTTT. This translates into CASGGVGTEAFF.